This is a list of T cell receptor beta chains from one sample in a study of T cells expressing NK-cell markers. Reprocessing the 5' RACE reads, TCRdb reports a single entry for every CDR3 protein and omits DNA. This listing includes 200,000 to 300,000 distinct CDR3 sequences. Material for sequencing was blood T cells: a sorted CD56 or NKG2C T cell subset, CD4+ or CD8+ T cells, or bulk PBMC T cells (not recorded which). All receptors derive from a woman aged 18 to 75 in good health. The CDR3 runs from the conserved cysteine through the conserved F or W.

TRBV6-5	TRBJ1-6	CASSYSLRGDNSPLHF
TRBV5-5	TRBJ2-2	CASSLSSWVTGELFF
TRBV20-1	TRBJ2-7	CSANLAAYVQYF
TRBV5-6	TRBJ2-2	CASSLVASENTGELFF
TRBV7-2	TRBJ2-5	CASSFLSSGETQYF
TRBV20-1	TRBJ1-3	CSAEKGTFSGNTIYF
TRBV28	TRBJ2-1	CASTRGPPDEQFF
TRBV11-2	TRBJ2-3	CASSPIGLAGGVWTDTQYF
TRBV12-5	TRBJ2-5	CASGRGPNWGEETQYF
TRBV18	TRBJ1-5	CASSPHVDQPQHF
TRBV29-1	TRBJ2-5	CSVRPGGRGETQYF
TRBV20-1	TRBJ2-2	CSAHKPGQGAPGELFF
TRBV12-3/TRBV12-4	TRBJ1-5	CASSLVPWPQHF
TRBV29-1	TRBJ1-3	CSAAVSSGNTIYF
TRBV19	TRBJ2-7	CASNKREDYEQYF
TRBV7-9	TRBJ1-6	CASSLAGTGPFLHF